These 26 T cell receptor beta chains share one sample of origin, sequenced in a study of control samples from healthy donors and cancer patients. The method was immunoSEQ multiplex PCR; TCRdb's version includes in-frame clones alone and lacks a portion of them. The sample consists of about 160,000 clones, 70% to 90% of them appearing once. The source material was blood. All receptors come from a man younger than 45 in good health.

The rearrangement uses TRBV11-2 and TRBJ2-7; D may be TRBD2 (7 bases). The V gene's germline CDR1 is SGHAT and CDR2 FQNNGV. V was shortened by 3 bases and J by 4 bases, with 16 bases between the two germline ends. This CDR3 is built from 15 residues. The CDR3 DNA reads as TGTGCCAGCAGCTTGGTGGAGGGGGGGACTTACGAGCAGTACTTC. Residues: CASSLVEGGTYEQYF.

The chain carries TRBV5-1 and TRBJ1-2; weak D call: TRBD1 (5 bases). CDR1 is SGHRS and CDR2 is YFSETQ in the germline V gene. The CDR3 is 13 amino acids. The V end lost 4 bases, the J end lost 3 bases, and 10 bases lay between the germline ends. The CDR3 spells CASSGREDYGYTF. In nucleotides, the CDR3 is TGCGCCAGCAGCGGCAGGGAGGACTATGGCTACACCTTC.

The chain links TRBV6-1 to TRBJ1-1; tentatively, D is TRBD1 (5 bases). V lost 3 bases and J 4 bases, leaving 15 bases between the germline ends. From germline, CDR1 is MNHNS and CDR2 SASEGT. The CDR3 spans 15 residues. The CDR3, as DNA: TGTGCCAGCAGTGATTCAACGCTGGGGGGCACTGAAGCTTTCTTT. Residues: CASSDSTLGGTEAFF.

The V call is TRBV9, the J call TRBJ2-5; D is unresolved. Germline assignment: CDR1 SGDLS and CDR2 YYNGEE. This CDR3 region has 13 residues. V dropped 3 bases and J dropped 3 bases, with 9 bases sitting between them. CDR3 coding DNA: TGTGCCAGCAGCGCACCGGGCGAAGAGACCCAGTACTTC. It translates to CASSAPGEETQYF.

The V and J genes are TRBV15 and TRBJ1-3, with D possibly being TRBD1 (6 bases). V was pared by 2 bases and J by 0 bases, with 17 bases between. Germline values: CDR1 LNHNV, CDR2 YYDKDF (reference sequence). This CDR3 has 18 residues. In DNA form, the CDR3 reads TGTGCCACCAGCAGATCAAGGACAGCCGTTCTCTCTGGAAACACCATATATTTT. Translating gives CATSRSRTAVLSGNTIYF.

The V call is TRBV25-1, the J call TRBJ1-5; the D gene is possibly TRBD1 (6 bases). CDR1 and CDR2 (germline): MGHDK, SYGVNS. The ends were cut back, 2 bases at V and 9 bases at J, with 11 bases in the middle. CDR3 length: 13 residues. This CDR3 reads CASSEGQFTPQHF. In nucleotides, the CDR3 is TGTGCCAGCAGTGAAGGACAGTTTACGCCCCAGCATTTT.

Turning to this clone: The sample contains more than one DNA sequence encoding this CDR3. The chain uses TRBV9 and TRBJ1-5; D is unresolved. This CDR3 region has 15 residues. V was shortened by 0 bases and J by 0 bases, with 7 bases between the two germline ends. CDR1 SGDLS and CDR2 YYNGEE come from the germline V gene. The CDR3 DNA reads TGTGCCAGCAGCGTAGAGGGTAATAGCAATCAGCCCCAGCATTTT. Residues: CASSVEGNSNQPQHF.

To note about this clone: The sample contains more than one DNA sequence encoding this CDR3. The chain combines TRBV4-2 with TRBJ1-5, with TRBD1 as a possible D gene (5 bases). CDR3 size: 17 residues. Trimming removed 3 bases at V and 1 base at J, with 16 bases between. Germline V gene data show CDR1 as LGHNA and CDR2 as YNFKEQ. The CDR3 DNA reads TGTGCCAGCAGCCAGGAAGCGGACACCTTAAGCAATCAGCCCCAGCATTTT. Translating it yields CASSQEADTLSNQPQHF.

The gene calls are TRBV9 and TRBJ2-1; 8 bases match TRBD1. V lost 2 bases to trimming and J lost 4 bases; unmatched junction nucleotides: 8. CDR1 and CDR2 (germline): SGDLS, YYNGEE. The CDR3 has 16 residues. The CDR3 loop is CASSVRGDRLYNEQFF. CDR3 DNA: TGTGCCAGCAGCGTTCGCGGGGACAGGCTTTACAATGAGCAGTTCTTC.

The CDR3 here is CASSPFLGQADGYTF. DNA for the CDR3: TGTGCCAGCAGCCCCTTTCTGGGACAAGCGGATGGCTACACCTTC. This sequence joins TRBV9 and TRBJ1-2; the D gene is possibly TRBD1 (6 bases). The germline CDR1 and CDR2 sequences are SGDLS and YYNGEE. V was pared by 4 bases and J by 6 bases, with 19 bases between. There are 15 residues in the CDR3. The whole variable domain, remainder taken from reference TRBV9 and TRBJ1-2, is DSGVTQTPKHLITATGQRVTLRCSPRSGDLSVYWYQQSLDQGLQFLIQYYNGEERAKGNILERFSAQQFPDLHSELNLSSLELGDSALYFCASSPFLGQADGYTFGSGTRLTVV.

V gene TRBV19 combines with J gene TRBJ2-5; 10 nucleotides agree with TRBD2. J was trimmed by 7 bases and V by 9 bases; bases with no gene match: 14. This CDR3 has 15 residues. Germline loops: CDR1 LNHDA, CDR2 SQIVND (reference sequence). Here the CDR3 DNA reads TGTGCCAGCACCTTTGATAGCGGGGGGCGTAGGACCCAGTACTTC. Translating it yields CASTFDSGGRRTQYF.

The chain recombines TRBV2 with TRBJ2-1, with a weak D call TRBD2 (7 bases). This CDR3 is built from 15 residues. Germline-derived CDR1 and CDR2 are SNHLY and FYNNEI. Trimming took 10 bases from V and 1 from J, leaving 17 bases between them. This CDR3 is CANSGGRVSYNEQFF. The CDR3 nucleotides read TGTGCCAACTCCGGGGGGCGCGTATCCTACAATGAGCAGTTCTTC.

In this sample, this clone turned up once. The chain recombines TRBV9 with TRBJ2-2, with unresolved D. The CDR3 has 13 residues. V was trimmed by 4 bases and J by 4 bases, leaving 8 bases between them. The germline V gene encodes CDR1 SGDLS and CDR2 YYNGEE. The CDR3 DNA reads TGTGCCAGCAGCCCAGACACCACCGGGGAGCTGTTTTTT. Encoded protein: CASSPDTTGELFF.

The rearrangement uses TRBV5-1 and TRBJ1-1; D unclear. Per germline, CDR1 SGHRS and CDR2 YFSETQ. V shed 3 bases and J shed 3 bases, with 12 bases lying between them. The CDR3 has 14 amino acids. The CDR3 sequence is CASSSRNRDTEAFF. In nucleotides, the CDR3 is TGCGCCAGCAGCTCTAGGAACAGAGACACTGAAGCTTTCTTT.

V usage is TRBV6-2 or TRBV6-3 and J usage is TRBJ2-7; D uncertain. V lost 0 bases and J 12 bases, leaving 12 bases between the germline ends. The CDR3 consists of 12 residues. The germline CDR1 and CDR2 sequences are MNHEY and SVGEGT. Written as DNA, the CDR3 is TGTGCCAGCAGTTACTCGACCTCTCCAAGGTACTTC. Its translation is CASSYSTSPRYF.

V is TRBV19 and J is TRBJ2-3; a possible D gene is TRBD1 (5 bases). V lost 7 bases and J lost 0, with 17 bases in between. CDR1 and CDR2 (germline): LNHDA, SQIVND (reference sequence). The CDR3 is 16 residues long. The CDR3 sequence: CASKKTGQLSTDTQYF. The DNA for the CDR3 is TGTGCCAGTAAGAAGACCGGACAACTAAGCACAGATACGCAGTATTTT.

The chain carries TRBV19 and TRBJ1-3; TRBD1 aligns across 7 bases. CDR1 is LNHDA, CDR2 SQIVND, per germline (reference sequence). This CDR3 region has 17 residues. Trimming cost V 3 bases and J 0 bases; bases outside gene matches: 8. The CDR3 here is CASSISTGVGSGNTIYF. The DNA for the CDR3 is TGTGCCAGTAGTATCAGCACAGGGGTTGGCTCTGGAAACACCATATATTTT.

The V call is TRBV6-1, the J call TRBJ1-6, with a weak D call TRBD1 (5 bases). Trimming pared 3 bases from V and 9 bases from J, leaving 15 bases between. Looked up from germline, CDR1 is MNHNS and CDR2 is SASEGT. The CDR3 is made up of 15 amino acids. The DNA of the CDR3 is TGTGCCAGCAGTGATCAAGGGGCCGGTTTTTCACCCCTCCACTTT. It codes for CASSDQGAGFSPLHF.

This clone was recorded a few times. The chain couples TRBV7-8 to TRBJ1-1, with TRBD1 matching 9 bases. CDR1 SGHVS and CDR2 FQNEAQ come from the germline V gene. Losses at the gene ends were 5 bases for V and 11 bases for J; bases not matched to a gene: 15. The CDR3 contains 15 residues. CDR3 in amino acids: CASSPGQGKSNGAFF. CDR3 DNA sequence: TGTGCCAGCAGCCCAGGACAGGGGAAAAGTAACGGGGCTTTCTTT.

The rearrangement uses TRBV6-4 and TRBJ1-4; no clear D. This CDR3 contains 14 residues. Germline V gives CDR1 MRHNA, CDR2 SNTAGT. Trimming stripped 7 bases from V and 4 bases from J, with 13 bases between. The CDR3 is CASKPGSGNEKLFF. Written as DNA, the CDR3 is TGTGCCAGCAAACCGGGATCTGGTAATGAAAAACTGTTTTTT.

The J gene is TRBJ1-1, the V gene TRBV18; the D gene is possibly TRBD1 (5 bases). V lost 0 bases and J 0 bases, leaving 8 bases between the germline ends. Germline lookup yields CDR1 KGHSH and CDR2 LQKENI. The CDR3 is 15 amino acids. CDR3 coding DNA: TGTGCCAGCTCACCACCCGGGGGGGTGAACACTGAAGCTTTCTTT. Translated, it gives CASSPPGGVNTEAFF.

This clone was observed once. This chain uses TRBV10-3 with TRBJ2-1; 12 nucleotides align to TRBD2. The CDR3 consists of 15 residues. Trimming removed 4 bases from V and 5 bases from J; junction bases left unmatched: 3. Per germline, CDR1 ENHRY and CDR2 SYGVKD. The CDR3 protein is CAISGRTSGDNEQFF. CDR3 nucleotide sequence: TGTGCCATCAGTGGAAGGACTAGCGGGGACAATGAGCAGTTCTTC.

This chain links TRBV6-5 with TRBJ2-5; TRBD1 aligns across 7 bases. The CDR3 loop spans 15 amino acids. Per the germline V gene, CDR1 is MNHEY and CDR2 is SVGAGI. Trimming took 6 bases from V and 5 from J; bases not matched to a gene: 12. The CDR3 DNA is TGTGCCAGCAGAGTGACAGGGCAATTGGGGGAGACCCAGTACTTC. As protein: CASRVTGQLGETQYF.

This sequence joins TRBV5-1 and TRBJ2-7, with a possible D match to TRBD1 (6 bases). With 0 bases removed from V and 6 bases from J, the gap between germline ends came to 10 bases. The CDR3 is 13 amino acids. Germline V lookup: CDR1 SGHRS, CDR2 YFSETQ. CDR3 nucleotide sequence: TGCGCCAGCAGCTTGGAACAGGGACGCGAGCAGTACTTC. It encodes CASSLEQGREQYF.

Only one count was recorded for this clone. The chain recombines TRBV18 with TRBJ2-3; D remains unclear. Germline CDR1 KGHSH, CDR2 LQKENI. This CDR3 is built from 15 residues. The V end lost 3 bases, the J end lost 4 bases, and 14 bases lay between the germline ends. The CDR3 bases are TGTGCCAGCTCACCGAATCTAGTCCATTCAGATACGCAGTATTTT. Protein product: CASSPNLVHSDTQYF.

This rearrangement joins TRBV4-1 to TRBJ2-1, with D perhaps matching TRBD2 (6 bases). CDR1 and CDR2 from the germline V gene are MGHRA and YSYEKL. This CDR3 is 20 amino acids long. Trimming removed 0 bases at V and 0 bases at J, with 21 bases between. The CDR3 spells CASSQDPGGRAASSYNEQFF. The DNA for the CDR3 is TGCGCCAGCAGCCAAGATCCCGGGGGTAGAGCGGCAAGCTCCTACAATGAGCAGTTCTTC.